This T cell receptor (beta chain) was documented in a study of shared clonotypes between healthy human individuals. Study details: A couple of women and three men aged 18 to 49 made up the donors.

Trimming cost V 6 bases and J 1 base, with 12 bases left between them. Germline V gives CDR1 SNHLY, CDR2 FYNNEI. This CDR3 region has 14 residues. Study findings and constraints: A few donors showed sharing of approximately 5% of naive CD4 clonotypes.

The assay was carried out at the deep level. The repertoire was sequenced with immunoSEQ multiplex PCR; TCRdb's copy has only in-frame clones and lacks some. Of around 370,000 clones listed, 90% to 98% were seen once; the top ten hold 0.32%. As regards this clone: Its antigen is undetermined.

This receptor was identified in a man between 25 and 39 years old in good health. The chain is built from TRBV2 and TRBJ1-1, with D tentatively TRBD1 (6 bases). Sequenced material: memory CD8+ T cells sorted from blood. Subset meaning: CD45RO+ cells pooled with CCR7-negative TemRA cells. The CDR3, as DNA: TGTGCCAGCAGCAATATGGACAGGAACACTGAAGCTTTCTTT. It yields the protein CASSNMDRNTEAFF. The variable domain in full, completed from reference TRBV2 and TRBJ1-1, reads EPEVTQTPSHQVTQMGQEVILRCVPISNHLYFYWYRQILGQKVEFLVSFYNNEISEKSEIFDDQFSVERPDGSNFTLKIRSTKLEDSAMYFCASSNMDRNTEAFFGQGTRLTVV.